This note documents a single TCR beta chain sequence. V gave up 7 bases and J gave up 12 bases; unmatched junction bases: 11. Germline V gives CDR1 MDHEN, CDR2 SYDVKM. The CDR3 contains 15 residues. This specimen belongs to a study of shared clonotypes between healthy human individuals. Study context: A couple of women and a few men aged 18 to 49 served as donors. Plates per donor: three CD4 naive, three CD4 memory, two CD8 naive, one CD8 memory.

The data were produced by immunoSEQ multiplex PCR, yet TCRdb's version contains in-frame clones alone and is incomplete. The data contain about 730,000 clones, about two thirds of them singletons. The rearrangement joins TRBV28 to TRBJ1-6; 11 bases map to TRBD1. This receptor was taken from a woman aged 25 to 39 in good health. The sample comprised memory CD4+ T cells sorted from blood. Stated subset: CD45RA-negative fraction. The DNA for the CDR3 is TGTGCCAGCACTTCGGGACAGGGGGGCGGAGGACCCCTCCACTTT. Amino acid sequence: CASTSGQGGGGPLHF. Full variable domain (outside the CDR3, taken from reference TRBV28 and TRBJ1-6): DVKVTQSSRYLVKRTGEKVFLECVQDMDHENMFWYRQDPGLGLRLIYFSYDVKMKEKGDIPEGYSVSREKKERFSLILESASTNQTSMYLCASTSGQGGGGPLHFGNGTRLTVT.